This T cell receptor beta chain was found in a study of blood T cell repertoires in COVID-19 (dated by TCRdb to 2019 to 2021). Looking at the study overall: The collaborator samples originated in the United States, Italy and Spain and spanned the acute and convalescent phases of COVID-19. The prospective study material was composed of cDNA or gDNA derived from T cells, B-cell-depleted T cells, or PBMCs. The repertoires were released in a freely available public database meant as a resource for research on the immune response to SARS-CoV-2. HLA class I and class II types, where available, came from metadata supplied by the sample provider rather than from assay-based typing. Samples were obtained from the ongoing ImmuneRACE study (first 160 participants) and from roughly 1,300 subjects provided by 6 global collaborators. Deeply sampled blood TCRbeta repertoires from subjects exposed to, actively infected with, or recovered from COVID-19 were included in the dataset. A de-identified subject ID, COVID-19 status, age in years and sex were almost always included in the sample metadata.

As to this clone: No cognate antigen has been identified for it. Base-call qualities are not available, and no considerably larger clone is one nucleotide away.

Broader findings and caveats from the paper: The quantity of clinical and demographic metadata differed by source and by participant and was supplied without curation.

TCRbeta CDR3 regions were amplified from genomic DNA by means of the immunoSEQ Assay, a bias-controlled multiplex PCR. The study's processing was this. Within the assay, amplification of reference gene primers was used to estimate how many nucleated cells each sample contained. Sequence reads were collapsed and filtered to measure the absolute abundance of every unique TCRbeta CDR3 rearrangement. For each sample, productive Simpson clonality was calculated by taking the square root of Simpson's diversity index across productive rearrangements. As stored in TCRdb, this immuneACCESS dataset retains in-frame rearrangements with V and J assigned. A fraction of the clones does not appear; measured against another copy, unresolved V genes explain less than half of the discrepancy, and the remainder lacks a known reason. That table gives V, J and clone size, and the DNA gave D and trimming. Counted in this sample were under 35,000 clones; 88% of them appeared once. The ten largest clones represent roughly 8% of the sample.

Whole blood was collected in K2EDTA tubes by collaborating institutions according to the institutions' own protocols. For TCRbeta analysis, collaborator samples were shipped as frozen whole blood, as isolated PBMCs, or as DNA extracted from either sample type. According to the germline V gene, CDR1 reads SGHDT and CDR2 reads YYEEEE. The CDR3 runs 16 residues from the cysteine to the phenylalanine. Only the CDR3 part of the read is kept: 48 bases, read in frame from the first base. V lost 2 bases and J lost 1 base, and the count of bases not matched to a germline gene is 3. The receptor was isolated from a woman aged 45-59 years with active COVID-19. Sequenced material: peripheral blood. This sequence uses TRBV5-6 and TRBJ2-2; 9 bases in the junction line up with TRBD1. DNA sequence: TGTGCCAGCAGCTTTGGGGGACAGGGGAACACCGGGGAGCTGTTTTTT. It is translated as CASSFGGQGNTGELFF.